These T cell receptor beta chains were read from a single sample in a study of CD8 T cells in ankylosing spondylitis. TCRdb used MiXCR to reprocess the 5' RACE reads, holding one entry per CDR3 protein. Altogether some 250,000 distinct CDR3 sequences are present, 20% to 30% being singletons, with the ten largest covering 0.61%. Material: blood, either unsorted or a sorted T cell fraction (not recorded which). All receptors derive from a male donor with ankylosing spondylitis or in good health (not recorded which). Each CDR3 is given with its conserved first and last residue. Each record gives: clone size, V gene, D gene, J gene, CDR3 DNA, CDR3 protein. A D gene is named only where the DNA matches it firmly. Part of the rows lack a size; the others show once, few, many or a class for expanded clones.

>many|TRBV12-3/TRBV12-4|.|TRBJ1-6
TGTGCCAGCAGTTTATTTCCGAGCCAATCACCCCTCCACTTT
CASSLFPSQSPLHF
>.|TRBV7-9|.|TRBJ1-1
TGTGCCAGCAGCTTAGTCAGGGGCGTATACACTGAAGCTTTCTTT
CASSLVRGVYTEAFF
>many|TRBV12-3/TRBV12-4|TRBD1|TRBJ2-7
TGTGCCAGCAGCCCCGGGACAGGGAGATACGAGCAGTACTTC
CASSPGTGRYEQYF
>.|TRBV12-3/TRBV12-4|.|TRBJ1-2
TGTGCCAGCAGCCGTTACGTCGGGGCGGGGTATGGCTACACCTTC
CASSRYVGAGYGYTF
>.|TRBV6-5|.|TRBJ1-1
TGTGCCAGCAGTAAACAGGGTGAAGCTTTCTTT
CASSKQGEAFF
>many|TRBV12-3/TRBV12-4|TRBD1|TRBJ1-5
TGTGCCAGCAGTTACAGGGGAGGGAATCAGCCCCAGCATTTT
CASSYRGGNQPQHF
>.|TRBV28|.|TRBJ1-5
TGTGCCAGCAGTCGCGAGCTCGGACAGCAGGGCAATCAGCCCCAGCATTTT
CASSRELGQQGNQPQHF
>many|TRBV3-1|.|TRBJ2-1
TGTGCCAGCAGCCAAGTCTGGGGCGGGACGAATGAGCAGTTCTTC
CASSQVWGGTNEQFF
>.|TRBV20-1|.|TRBJ2-5
TGCAGTGCTCCGCGCAAGGGTGTGGAGACCCAGTACTTC
CSAPRKGVETQYF
>many|TRBV20-1|.|TRBJ2-1
TGCAGTGCCATTGGGACTGCCAAACCGGGGTACAATGAGCAGTTCTTC
CSAIGTAKPGYNEQFF
>.|TRBV19|.|TRBJ2-7
TGTGCCAGTAGTATGAGTGCGGGCTACGAGCAGTACTTC
CASSMSAGYEQYF
>many|TRBV12-3/TRBV12-4|.|TRBJ1-2
TGTGCCAGCAGTGCCAACAGAGATGATGGCTACACCTTC
CASSANRDDGYTF
>many|TRBV20-1|TRBD2|TRBJ2-3
TGCAGTACCAGCGGGGGGCCGGGAGATACGCAGTATTTT
CSTSGGPGDTQYF
>many|TRBV20-1|.|TRBJ1-2
TGCAGTGCTAGATTGGGGGGCTATGGCTACACCTTC
CSARLGGYGYTF
>.|TRBV28|TRBD2|TRBJ2-3
TGTGCCAGTATTTCGGCGGGGGAAAGCACAGATACGCAGTATTTT
CASISAGESTDTQYF
>.|TRBV23-1|TRBD1|TRBJ2-3
TGCGCCAGCGGGTCGACAGGGTTCAGGACAGATACGCAGTATTTT
CASGSTGFRTDTQYF
>many|TRBV6-4|.|TRBJ2-5
TGTGCCAGCAGTGAGGGGAAGGAGACCCAGTACTTC
CASSEGKETQYF
>many|TRBV29-1|.|TRBJ2-5
TGCAGCGTTGGATTGAGGGGGGGCCAAGAGACCCAGTACTTC
CSVGLRGGQETQYF
>few|TRBV20-1|.|TRBJ2-7
TGCAGTGCCGGAGGAAGACAAACCTACGAGCAGTACTTC
CSAGGRQTYEQYF
>.|TRBV20-1|TRBD1|TRBJ2-7
TGCAGTGCCTTACCTCGGGACAGCCCCTATAGCGAGCAGTACTTC
CSALPRDSPYSEQYF
>few|TRBV20-1|.|TRBJ2-7
TGCAGTGCTAGAGATAGGGCGAAGCCCTACGAGCAGTACTTC
CSARDRAKPYEQYF
>many|TRBV12-3/TRBV12-4|.|TRBJ2-7
TGTGCCAGCAGTTTATGGGGGCCCTACGAGCAGTACTTC
CASSLWGPYEQYF
>.|TRBV4-1|.|TRBJ2-1
TGCGCCAGCAGCCAAGATGGTCGGGCGCTCCCCAGGGATGAGCAGTTCTTC
CASSQDGRALPRDEQFF
>few|TRBV6-5|TRBD1|TRBJ2-1
TGTGCCAGCAGTTGGTCAGGGGGCGGGGATGAGCAGTTCTTC
CASSWSGGGDEQFF
>many|TRBV10-3|.|TRBJ2-1
TGTGCCATCAGTGAGACAGGGATGTACAATGAGCAGTTCTTC
CAISETGMYNEQFF
>.|TRBV6-1|.|TRBJ2-1
TGTGCCAGCAGCCCATGGGGGGGGCTAGGAAATGAGCAGTTCTTC
CASSPWGGLGNEQFF
>few|TRBV12-3/TRBV12-4|TRBD1|TRBJ2-1
TGTGCCAGCAGCTCTATCGGGACAGGGGATGAGCAGTTCTTC
CASSSIGTGDEQFF
>many|TRBV20-1|.|TRBJ1-3
TGCAGTGCTAGAGACCGACTCGGGTCTCTAGGAAACACCATATATTTT
CSARDRLGSLGNTIYF
>.|TRBV29-1|.|TRBJ2-5
TGCAGCGTTGAGGGCAGGGTGAGAAAGACCCAGTACTTC
CSVEGRVRKTQYF
>many|TRBV20-1|TRBD1|TRBJ1-2
TGCAGTGGCAGGACGGGGACAGGGACTAAACTTAACTATGGCTACACCTTC
CSGRTGTGTKLNYGYTF
>many|TRBV2|.|TRBJ2-1
TGTGCCAGCAGTGAAAGAGAGGATGAGCAGTTCTTC
CASSEREDEQFF
>.|TRBV6-1|.|TRBJ2-4
TGTGCCAGCAGTGAATTGGGGCGAGAAAACATTCAGTACTTC
CASSELGRENIQYF
>.|TRBV6-5|.|TRBJ2-1
TGTGCCAGCAGTTACTCGGTGGGTGAGCAGTTCTTC
CASSYSVGEQFF
>.|TRBV6-5|.|TRBJ1-4
TGTGCCAGCAGTCAACTCGGGACTAATGAAAAACTGTTTTTT
CASSQLGTNEKLFF
>few|TRBV12-3/TRBV12-4|TRBD2|TRBJ2-1
TGTGCCAGCAGTTGGGGGGGTGGGTCCTACAATGAGCAGTTCTTC
CASSWGGGSYNEQFF
>.|TRBV20-1|TRBD2|TRBJ2-7
TGCAGTGCTCCTAGGACAAGCGGGACCGAGCAGTACTTC
CSAPRTSGTEQYF
>.|TRBV20-1|.|TRBJ1-1
TGCAGTGCTAGACAGGGCTGGAGTGAAGCTTTCTTT
CSARQGWSEAFF
>once|TRBV6-2/TRBV6-3|TRBD1|TRBJ2-7
TGTGCCAGCAGTTACCTCGACAGGGGGCCCTACGAGCAGTACTTC
CASSYLDRGPYEQYF
>many|TRBV4-1|.|TRBJ2-3
TGCGCCAGCAGCCAAATGCTAGATACGCAGTATTTT
CASSQMLDTQYF
>many|TRBV3-1|TRBD2|TRBJ2-7
TGTGCCAGCGCGGTGGGACTACGGAACGAGCAGTACTTC
CASAVGLRNEQYF
>many|TRBV7-9|TRBD2|TRBJ2-1
TGTGCCAGCAGCTTAGGGAGCGGGGGAGCCTACAATGAGCAGTTCTTC
CASSLGSGGAYNEQFF
>.|TRBV5-1|.|TRBJ2-3
TGCGCCAGCAGCCTCCGTCCCAGGATAACAGATACGCAGTATTTT
CASSLRPRITDTQYF
>few|TRBV7-2|.|TRBJ2-5
TGTGCCAGCAACCCTCGTCGGGCCACCGGGGAGACCCAGTACTTC
CASNPRRATGETQYF
>many|TRBV5-1|TRBD1|TRBJ2-3
TGCGCCAGCAGCTTGCTGGGGGACAGGTTGGATACGCAGTATTTT
CASSLLGDRLDTQYF
>many|TRBV29-1|TRBD2|TRBJ2-1
TGCAGCGTTGAAGCTAGTAGCGGGGGGGCCTTACTGTACAATGAGCAGTTCTTC
CSVEASSGGALLYNEQFF
>many|TRBV3-1|TRBD1|TRBJ2-7
TGTGCCAGCAGCCATGGACAGGGGGCCCACGAGCAGTACTTC
CASSHGQGAHEQYF
>.|TRBV12-3/TRBV12-4|TRBD1|TRBJ2-7
TGTGCCAGCAGACCCACAGGGGGCGAGCAGTACTTC
CASRPTGGEQYF
>.|TRBV20-1|TRBD2|TRBJ2-1
TGCAGTGCTAGAGATAGTTCCGGACTAGCGGGGGCCCTGGTGGAGCAGTTCTTC
CSARDSSGLAGALVEQFF
>.|TRBV6-5|.|TRBJ2-7
TGTGCCAGCAGTTACCCGCAGGGTAGCTCCTACGAGCAGTACTTC
CASSYPQGSSYEQYF
>.|TRBV20-1|.|TRBJ1-4
TGCAGTGCTAGAGTTGGGGGTACGAATGAAAAACTGTTTTTT
CSARVGGTNEKLFF
>.|TRBV9|.|TRBJ2-1
TGTGCCAGCAGCGTGGCAGGTCTTAATGAGCAGTTCTTC
CASSVAGLNEQFF
>many|TRBV20-1|TRBD2|TRBJ2-1
TGCAGTGCCCGCGGGGGGGCGAACAATGAGCAGTTCTTC
CSARGGANNEQFF
>many|TRBV27|.|TRBJ1-1
TGTGCCAGCAGTTTAGTCAGGGCCAACACTGAAGCTTTCTTT
CASSLVRANTEAFF
>few|TRBV3-1|TRBD2|TRBJ2-1
TGTGCCAGCAGCCCAGCGTTAGCGGGGGGGGGCGGGGAGCAGTTCTTC
CASSPALAGGGGEQFF